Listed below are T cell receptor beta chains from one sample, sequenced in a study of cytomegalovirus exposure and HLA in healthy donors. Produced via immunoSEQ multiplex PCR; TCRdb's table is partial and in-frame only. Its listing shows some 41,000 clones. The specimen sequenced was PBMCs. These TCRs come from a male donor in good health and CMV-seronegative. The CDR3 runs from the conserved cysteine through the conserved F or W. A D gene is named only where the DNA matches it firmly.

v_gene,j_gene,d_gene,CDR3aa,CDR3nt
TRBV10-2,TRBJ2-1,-,CASINLGHEQFF,TGCGCCAGCATTAATCTTGGCCATGAGCAGTTCTTC
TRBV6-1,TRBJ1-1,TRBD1,CASSEAVGQGGTEAFF,TGTGCCAGCAGTGAAGCTGTGGGACAGGGGGGGACTGAAGCTTTCTTT
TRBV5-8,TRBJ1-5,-,CASSWGLYSNQPQHF,TGTGCCAGCAGCTGGGGCTTATATAGCAATCAGCCCCAGCATTTT
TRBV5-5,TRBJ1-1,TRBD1,CASRSMTGGNTEAFF,TGTGCCAGCAGATCAATGACAGGGGGCAACACTGAAGCTTTCTTT
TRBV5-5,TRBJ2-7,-,CASSLANTPYEQYF,TGTGCCAGCAGCTTGGCGAACACCCCCTACGAGCAGTACTTC
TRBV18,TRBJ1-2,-,CASSPDGWTRDYGYTF,TGTGCCAGCTCACCAGACGGGTGGACGCGGGACTATGGCTACACCTTC
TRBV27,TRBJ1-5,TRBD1,CASSTVDRVQHF,TGTGCCAGCAGTACCGTAGACAGGGTCCAGCATTTT
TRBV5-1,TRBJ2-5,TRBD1,CASSPGTGAKETQYF,TGCGCCAGCAGCCCGGGGACAGGGGCGAAAGAGACCCAGTACTTC
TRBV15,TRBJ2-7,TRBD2,CATSSPGTSFSEQYF,TGTGCCACCAGCAGCCCCGGGACTAGTTTTAGCGAGCAGTACTTC
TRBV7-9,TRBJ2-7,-,CASSSTAHVPYEQYF,TGTGCCAGCAGCTCCACAGCACACGTACCCTACGAGCAGTACTTC
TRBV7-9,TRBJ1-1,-,CASSWRVNTEAFF,TGTGCCAGCAGCTGGAGGGTGAACACTGAAGCTTTCTTT
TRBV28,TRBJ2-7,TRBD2,CASSVGLANYEQYF,TGTGCCAGCAGTGTGGGACTAGCGAACTACGAGCAGTACTTC
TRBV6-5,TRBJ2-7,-,CASSYTAGQSSYEQYF,TGTGCCAGCAGTTATACGGCGGGTCAAAGCTCCTACGAGCAGTACTTC
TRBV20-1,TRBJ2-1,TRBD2,CSAPEAGGPFF,TGCAGTGCGCCGGAGGCGGGGGGGCCGTTCTTC
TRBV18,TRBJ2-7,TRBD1,CASSLGWTGDEEQYF,TGTGCCAGCTCACTTGGCTGGACAGGGGATGAGGAGCAGTACTTC
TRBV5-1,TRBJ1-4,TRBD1,CASSSGTGATNEKLFF,TGCGCCAGCAGCTCCGGGACAGGGGCAACTAATGAAAAACTGTTTTTT
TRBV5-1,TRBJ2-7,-,CASSQGDNYEQYF,TGCGCCAGCAGCCAAGGGGACAACTACGAGCAGTACTTC
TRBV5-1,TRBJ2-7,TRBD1,CASSVTGVDEQYF,TGCGCCAGCAGCGTAACAGGGGTCGACGAGCAGTACTTC
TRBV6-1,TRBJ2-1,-,CASSFSGGQFF,TGTGCCAGCAGTTTTTCGGGTGGGCAGTTCTTC
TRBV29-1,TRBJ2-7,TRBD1,CSAGTGSPEQYF,TGCAGCGCCGGGACAGGTTCCCCCGAGCAGTACTTC
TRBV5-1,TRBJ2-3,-,CASSLAPDMDTQYF,TGCGCCAGCAGCTTGGCCCCCGACATGGATACGCAGTATTTT
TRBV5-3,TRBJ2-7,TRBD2,CARSLIMGLAGGNEQYF,TGTGCCAGAAGCTTGATCATGGGACTAGCGGGGGGAAACGAGCAGTACTTC
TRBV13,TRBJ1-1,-,CASSTQGYTEAFF,TGTGCCAGCAGCACACAGGGTTACACTGAAGCTTTCTTT
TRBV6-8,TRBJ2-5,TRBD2,CASTNPLRRGKETQYF,TGTGCCAGCACAAACCCTCTCAGGCGGGGGAAAGAGACCCAGTACTTC
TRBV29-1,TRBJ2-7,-,CSASGDEQYF,TGCAGCGCCTCGGGGGACGAGCAGTACTTC
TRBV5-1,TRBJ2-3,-,CASKRMNTDTQYF,TGCGCCAGCAAGAGGATGAACACAGATACGCAGTATTTT
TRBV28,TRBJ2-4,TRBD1,CASSGQGATKNIQYF,TGTGCCAGCAGCGGACAGGGGGCTACCAAAAACATTCAGTACTTC
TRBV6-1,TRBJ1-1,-,CASSVVRLLNTEAFF,TGTGCCAGCAGTGTGGTCAGACTTCTGAACACTGAAGCTTTCTTT
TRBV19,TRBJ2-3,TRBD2,CASSPPLGGPGLRERISTDTQYF,TGTGCCAGTAGTCCACCGTTGGGGGGACCGGGACTACGAGAGAGGATAAGCACAGATACGCAGTATTTT
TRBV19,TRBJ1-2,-,CASLPGRPPIGGYTF,TGTGCCAGCCTCCCAGGAAGGCCCCCTATTGGAGGCTACACCTTC
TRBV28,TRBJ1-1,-,CASSLGGGGVHTEAFF,TGTGCCAGCAGTTTAGGTGGAGGGGGGGTTCACACTGAAGCTTTCTTT
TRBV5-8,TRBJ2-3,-,CASSFGTGSTDTQYF,TGTGCCAGCAGCTTTGGCACAGGGAGCACAGATACGCAGTATTTT
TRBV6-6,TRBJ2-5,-,CASSHKGGRTQYF,TGTGCCAGCAGTCACAAGGGGGGGAGGACCCAGTACTTC
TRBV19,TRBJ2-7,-,CASSAGLSAYEQYF,TGTGCCAGTAGTGCGGGACTGAGCGCCTACGAGCAGTACTTC
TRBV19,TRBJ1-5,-,CASSGGGGYSNQPQHF,TGTGCCAGTAGTGGTGGGGGCGGATATAGCAATCAGCCCCAGCATTTT
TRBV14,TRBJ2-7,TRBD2,CASSQRCPGGAYEQYF,TGTGCCAGCAGCCAAAGGTGTCCGGGGGGGGCCTACGAGCAGTACTTC
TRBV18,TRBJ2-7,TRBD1,CASSLPGQGSYEQYF,TGTGCCAGCTCATTACCGGGACAGGGATCTTACGAGCAGTACTTC
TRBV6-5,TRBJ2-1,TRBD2,CASSSPLAGVDEQFF,TGTGCCAGCAGTTCCCCCCTAGCGGGGGTGGATGAGCAGTTCTTC
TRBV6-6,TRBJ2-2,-,CTSSPLSGNTGELFF,TGTACCAGCAGTCCACTCTCGGGGAACACCGGGGAGCTGTTTTTT
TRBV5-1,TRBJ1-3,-,CASSMDLQGRAGNTIYF,TGCGCCAGCAGCATGGATTTACAGGGACGAGCTGGAAACACCATATATTTT
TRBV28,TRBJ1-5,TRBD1,CASTTDRVRQPQHF,TGTGCCAGCACAACAGACAGGGTAAGGCAGCCCCAGCATTTT
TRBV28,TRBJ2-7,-,CASSLHYEQYF,TGTGCCAGCAGTTTACACTACGAGCAGTACTTC
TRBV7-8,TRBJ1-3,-,CASGSQGHSGNTIYF,TGTGCCAGCGGGTCGCAGGGCCACTCTGGAAACACCATATATTTT
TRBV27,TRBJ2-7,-,CASSLLGVSSYEQYF,TGTGCCAGCAGTTTATTGGGAGTGAGCTCCTACGAGCAGTACTTC
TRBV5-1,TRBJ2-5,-,CASSFYRDQETQYF,TGCGCCAGCAGCTTCTACAGGGACCAAGAGACCCAGTACTTC
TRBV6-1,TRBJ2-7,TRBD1,CASSTGTGGGEQYF,TGTGCCAGCAGTACGGGGACAGGGGGAGGCGAGCAGTACTTC